The 7 T cell receptor beta chains given below trace back to one sample, sequenced in a study of CD8 T cells in Susac syndrome. cDNA came from approximately 0.5 to 1 ug RNA primed by random hexamers. TCRdb fed the immunoSEQ multiplex PCR reads into MiXCR, producing one record per CDR3 protein. The repertoire holds some 110,000 distinct CDR3 sequences, with 90% to 95% as singletons. Sequences were obtained from CD4+ T cells from PBMCs. The receptors shown here come from a human donor in good health.

The J gene is TRBJ2-5, the V gene TRBV6-2 or TRBV6-3, with unresolved D. Germline loops: CDR1 MNHEY, CDR2 SVGEGT. V lost 8 bases and J 4 bases, leaving 5 bases between the germline ends. The CDR3 totals 10 residues. CDR3 region: CASGRETQYF. DNA for the CDR3: TGTGCCAGCGGAAGAGAGACCCAGTACTTC.

The chain is built from TRBV3-1 and TRBJ2-7, with 9 bases that match TRBD1. The trim removed 4 bases at V and 7 bases at J, leaving 2 bases unmatched. In germline, CDR1 is LGHDT, CDR2 YNNKEL (reference sequence). The CDR3 runs to 12 residues. The CDR3 coding sequence is TGTGCCAGCAGCCGGACAGGGGAAGAGCAGTACTTC. Translation: CASSRTGEEQYF.

The rearrangement links TRBV5-6 to TRBJ2-7, with TRBD1 matching over 7 bases. Germline loops: CDR1 SGHDT, CDR2 YYEEEE. With V trimmed by 4 bases and J by 2 bases, 9 bases remained unmatched. This CDR3 contains 15 residues. The CDR3 loop is CASSVPGTATYEQYF. The CDR3 DNA is TGTGCCAGCAGCGTTCCCGGGACAGCTACCTACGAGCAGTACTTC.

The chain employs TRBV3-1 and TRBJ2-3, with 14 bases identical to TRBD2. Germline values: CDR1 LGHDT, CDR2 YNNKEL (reference sequence). There are 18 residues in the CDR3. V trimming: 4 bases; J trimming: 5 bases; junction bases outside the gene matches: 11. The CDR3 region is CASSLLGLAGVEQDTQYF. The CDR3 bases are TGTGCCAGCAGCCTCCTGGGACTAGCGGGAGTGGAGCAAGATACGCAGTATTTT.

This sequence joins TRBV3-1 and TRBJ2-1, with TRBD2 matching over 10 bases. The CDR3 is 16 amino acids. V lost 3 bases, J lost 7 bases, and 9 bases stayed unmatched. Germline assignment: CDR1 LGHDT and CDR2 YNNKEL (reference sequence). CDR3 coding DNA: TGTGCCAGCAGCCAGGGTGGACTAGCGGATGGGAATGAGCAGTTCTTC. Protein: CASSQGGLADGNEQFF.

The V call is TRBV6-2 or TRBV6-3, the J call TRBJ2-1; 11 nucleotides match TRBD2. Trimming took 6 bases from V and 3 from J; bases not matched to a gene: 4. This CDR3 region has 15 residues. Germline lookup yields CDR1 MNHEY and CDR2 SVGEGT. The CDR3 region is CASSLAGGGYNEQFF. The CDR3, as DNA: TGTGCCAGCAGCCTAGCGGGAGGTGGCTACAATGAGCAGTTCTTC.

The chain uses TRBV7-2 and TRBJ1-1; D might be TRBD1 (5 bases). The CDR3 totals 15 residues. V lost 5 bases and J lost 4, with 17 bases in between. CDR1 SGHTA and CDR2 FQGNSA come from the germline V gene. The CDR3 reads CASSGLGREGTEAFF. The CDR3 nucleotides read TGTGCCAGCAGCGGACTGGGACGGGAGGGCACTGAAGCTTTCTTT.